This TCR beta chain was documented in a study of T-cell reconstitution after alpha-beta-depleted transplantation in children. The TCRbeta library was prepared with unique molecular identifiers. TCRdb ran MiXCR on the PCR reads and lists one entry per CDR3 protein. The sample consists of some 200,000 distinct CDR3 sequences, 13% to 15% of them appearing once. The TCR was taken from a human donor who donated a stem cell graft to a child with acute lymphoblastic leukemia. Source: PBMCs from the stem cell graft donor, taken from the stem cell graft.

Here the CDR3 reads CSVGADSTDTQYF. The CDR3 bases are TGCAGCGTTGGTGCGGATTCCACAGATACGCAGTATTTT. The chain couples TRBV29-1 to TRBJ2-3; the D is unclear. The CDR3 is 13 residues long. Germline assignment: CDR1 SQVTM and CDR2 ANQGSEA. V was trimmed by 4 bases and J by 2 bases, leaving 10 bases between them.